Given below is one TCR beta chain in context. The V gene lost 6 bases and the J gene lost 3 bases, with 18 bases spanning the gap. Germline CDR1 and CDR2: MNHEY and SVGEGT. The CDR3 loop spans 15 amino acids. This specimen belongs to a study of control samples from healthy donors and cancer patients. The data were produced by immunoSEQ multiplex PCR, yet TCRdb's version contains in-frame clones alone and is incomplete. The sample contains some 120,000 clones, about 95% of which appear only once. Sequenced sample: blood. The V gene is TRBV6-2 or TRBV6-3, the J gene TRBJ2-7, with D tentatively TRBD1 (6 bases). This TCR was sampled from a man younger than 40 in good health. The CDR3 protein is CASSRGTSGVYEQYF. CDR3 bases: TGTGCCAGCAGCCGAGGGACATCAGGGGTCTACGAGCAGTACTTC.